This T cell receptor (beta chain) was sequenced for a study of blood T cell repertoires in COVID-19. At the level of the study: COVID-19 samples from acute and convalescent phases originated in the United States, Italy and Spain. T cells, B-cell-depleted T cells, or PBMCs provided the cDNA or gDNA that served as material.

In the source study's methods: Quantification of nucleated cells was approximated via reference gene primer amplification. Assay used: immunoSEQ multiplex PCR; TCRdb lists only in-frame clones, some missing. Clone size and the V and J calls come from that table; the DNA yielded D and trimming. The sample lists 90,000 or so clones, roughly nine tenths occurring once. The sample consisted of peripheral blood. This TCR was recovered from an older woman with acute or convalescent COVID-19.

CDR3 sequence (DNA): TGTGCCAGTAACGGACAGGGGACAGGCTACACCTTC. Translation: CASNGQGTGYTF. This rearrangement joins TRBV12-3 or TRBV12-4 to TRBJ1-2; 9 bases map to TRBD1. V was pared by 9 bases and J by 8 bases, with 7 bases of the junction left unmatched. The CDR3 length is 12 residues.